This entry lists 6 T cell receptor beta chains sequenced from one sample in a study of shared clonotypes between healthy human individuals. Using immunoSEQ multiplex PCR, the repertoire was profiled, and TCRdb retains in-frame clones only, with some absent. Of some 1.5 million clones listed, roughly 96% are singletons. Input material: naive CD4+ T cells sorted from blood. Subset in this sample: CD45RA+ positively selected. These receptors came from a man younger than 40 in good health.

This clone was detected once. This sequence joins TRBV5-4 and TRBJ2-1; 9 bases fit TRBD1. The trim removed 4 bases at V and 9 bases at J, leaving 8 bases unmatched. The CDR3 is made up of 14 amino acids. The germline V gene has CDR1 SGHNT and CDR2 YYREEE (reference sequence). The CDR3 is CASSEGQGRGEQFF. Written as DNA, the CDR3 is TGTGCCAGCAGCGAGGGACAGGGACGAGGTGAGCAGTTCTTC.

Regarding this clone: This same CDR3 is encoded by further DNA sequences in the sample. J is TRBJ2-3 and V is TRBV30; D not resolved. This CDR3 has 11 residues. V dropped 2 bases and J dropped 3 bases, with 3 bases sitting between them. Germline V gene lookup returns CDR1 GTSNPN and CDR2 SVGIG (reference sequence). In DNA, the CDR3 is TGTGCCTGGAGTATAACAGATACGCAGTATTTT. This encodes CAWSITDTQYF. Drawing the rest from reference TRBV30 and TRBJ2-3, the complete variable domain is SQTIHQWPATLVQPVGSPLSLECTVEGTSNPNLYWYRQAAGRGLQLLFYSVGIGQISSEVPQNLSASRPQDRQFILSSKKLLLSDSGFYLCAWSITDTQYFGPGTRLTVL.

This chain uses TRBV19 with TRBJ2-1; perhaps D is TRBD1 or TRBD2 (5 bases each). This CDR3 is 17 amino acids long. Trimming took off 4 bases at V and 1 base at J, with 17 bases between the two ends. The germline gives CDR1 LNHDA, CDR2 SQIVND (reference sequence). CDR3 bases: TGTGCCAGTAGTAGATATGGTGGGGGATTATCCTACAATGAGCAGTTCTTC. It yields the protein CASSRYGGGLSYNEQFF.

The gene calls are TRBV7-6 and TRBJ1-1; D is ambiguous. CDR3 length: 12 amino acids. V was clipped by 5 bases and J by 11 bases, with 15 bases between them. Germline V CDR1 and CDR2: SGHVS, FNYEAQ. CDR3 in amino acids: CASSRSGPEAFF. The CDR3 DNA reads TGTGCCAGCAGCCGCAGCGGACCCGAGGCTTTCTTT.

This rearrangement joins TRBV29-1 to TRBJ2-1; 10 bases fit TRBD1. The junction had 9 bases not matched to a gene; V was cut back by 4 bases and J by 6 bases. Germline V lookup: CDR1 SQVTM, CDR2 ANQGSEA. The length of the CDR3 is 15 residues. The CDR3 is CSVGGTGAIGNEQFF. CDR3 coding DNA: TGCAGCGTTGGCGGGACAGGGGCAATTGGCAATGAGCAGTTCTTC.

The rearrangement joins TRBV28 to TRBJ2-1; 14 nucleotides align to TRBD2. In germline, CDR1 is MDHEN, CDR2 SYDVKM. The junction had 7 bases not matched to a gene; V was cut back by 5 bases and J by 7 bases. This CDR3 spans 16 amino acids. CDR3 bases: TGTGCCAGCAGTCCCAGCCGACTAGCGGGAGGGAATGAGCAGTTCTTC. Amino acids: CASSPSRLAGGNEQFF. Using reference TRBV28 and TRBJ2-1 for the parts outside the CDR3, the full variable domain is DVKVTQSSRYLVKRTGEKVFLECVQDMDHENMFWYRQDPGLGLRLIYFSYDVKMKEKGDIPEGYSVSREKKERFSLILESASTNQTSMYLCASSPSRLAGGNEQFFGPGTRLTVL.